The rows below give T cell receptor beta chains drawn from one sample of a study of T cell responses to AZD1222 COVID-19 vaccine. Assay: immunoSEQ multiplex PCR; the TCRdb copy retains only in-frame clones and omits some. The sample has some 30,000 clones, about 89% seen once. Here the sequenced sample was peripheral blood, taken on day 0 of AZD1222 vaccination. All receptors derive from an adult in good health. The conserved cysteine and the conserved F or W are not part of the CDR3 here. Clone sizes are given selectively: once, few, many, or a class where the clone is expanded.

j_call clone_size v_call cdr3_aa
TRBJ2-3 NA TRBV5-4 ASSLGEGLDTDTQY
TRBJ2-1 NA TRBV19 ATRTAVEQF
TRBJ1-5 once TRBV6-5 ASSSTGPNQPQH
TRBJ1-1 NA TRBV2 ASSKTGQGAEAF
TRBJ2-5 NA TRBV10-3 AIRDPLSETQY
TRBJ2-3 NA TRBV7-2 ASSFGGTKTDTQY
TRBJ2-1 NA TRBV28 ASRSLSGASSYNEQF
TRBJ1-3 NA TRBV18 ASSVGALSGNTIY
TRBJ1-2 NA TRBV27 ASSLNPGWHGYT
TRBJ2-3 NA TRBV28 ASSLLGTRGSEGTDTQY
TRBJ1-5 NA TRBV28 ASSSREPKTYQPQH
TRBJ2-2 once TRBV6-5 ASSYQPAVTGELF
TRBJ2-7 NA TRBV7-8 ASISGRGSGEQY
TRBJ2-3 NA TRBV7-9 ASSPTNPDTQY
TRBJ1-1 NA TRBV10-3 AISPDLGRTEAF
TRBJ2-6 NA TRBV7-3 ASSPDRAIGANVLT
TRBJ1-1 once TRBV24-1 ATSDHRTGGTEAF
TRBJ2-7 few TRBV3-1/TRBV3-2 ASSQDPDLGEQY
TRBJ2-7 NA TRBV6-1 ASSERAKGPGEQY
TRBJ2-4 NA TRBV10-1 ASSPGTSELSAKNIQY
TRBJ1-2 NA TRBV2 ASSVEGRRDGYT
TRBJ1-2 NA TRBV5-6 ASSSPGRYGYT
TRBJ2-7 NA TRBV6-5 ASSRSTSLEQY
TRBJ2-3 NA TRBV25-1 ASSDYLTDTQY
TRBJ1-2 NA TRBV28 ASSSSGTRAYGYT
TRBJ2-3 NA TRBV12-5 ASGSLGKAERTDTQY
TRBJ1-5 NA TRBV28 ASSLVGWQPQH
TRBJ2-1 once TRBV7-2 ASSLAGLAEILYNEQF
TRBJ2-7 NA TRBV7-3 ASSLTGLAGRSSYEQY
TRBJ2-7 NA TRBV7-9 ASSTTGTGKSYEQY
TRBJ1-1 once TRBV12-3/TRBV12-4 ASSFGENTEAF
TRBJ2-7 once TRBV5-8 ASSLIDRPGYEQY
TRBJ1-1 NA TRBV11-2 ASSKQGDTEAF
TRBJ2-2 NA TRBV19 ASSMLGLAGVGTGELF
TRBJ2-7 NA TRBV7-2 ASSPRTGFYEQY
TRBJ2-7 NA TRBV6-4 ASSDRPTSGSHEQY
TRBJ2-3 once TRBV5-5 ASSFTGGSYDTQY
TRBJ1-4 NA TRBV25-1 ASSGDSSTNEKLF
TRBJ1-3 NA TRBV4-3 ASSLRSSGNTIY
TRBJ2-3 few TRBV7-9 ASRVLGARTDTQY